The following is a T cell receptor (beta chain) sequence with its context. Antigen: not known. CDR1 is KGHSH, CDR2 LQKENI, per germline. This CDR3 has 14 amino acids. V shed 5 bases and J shed 3 bases, with 14 bases lying between them. Primers: 60 Vbeta forward and 13 Jbeta reverse. The data were produced by immunoSEQ multiplex PCR, yet TCRdb's version contains in-frame clones alone and is incomplete. The table lists 50,000 to 75,000 clones, with approximately 2.1% in the top ten. This sample is drawn from a study of cytomegalovirus exposure and HLA in healthy donors. Study background: There were over 350 genotyped donors. Of these, about 86% fell in the genetic ancestry cluster associated with self-reported Caucasian donors.

Study observations and caveats: Sequencing depth roughly uniform across donors was assumed in presence/absence analyses. Segments of the TCR beta V type were, in most cases, productive about 90% or about 30% of the time in an earlier analysis. TCR beta V- and J-gene trimming, according to a later analysis, was linked to a missense DCLRE1C variant.

The source material was PBMCs. The sequence was collected from a woman under 30 in good health and CMV-seronegative. The V and J genes are TRBV18 and TRBJ2-7; possible D gene TRBD2, 6 bases. CDR3 bases: TGTGCCAGCTCAACCTTTTCTAGCGACTACGAGCAGTACTTC. This sequence encodes CASSTFSSDYEQYF.